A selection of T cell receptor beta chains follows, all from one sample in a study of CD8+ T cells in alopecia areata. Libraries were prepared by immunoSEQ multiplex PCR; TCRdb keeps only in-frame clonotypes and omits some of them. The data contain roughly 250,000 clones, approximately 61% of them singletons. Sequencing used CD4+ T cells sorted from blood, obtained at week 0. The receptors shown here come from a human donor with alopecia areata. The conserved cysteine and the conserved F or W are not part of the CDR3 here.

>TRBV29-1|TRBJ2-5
SVVHGQETQY
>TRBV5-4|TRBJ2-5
ASSSPLAGETQY
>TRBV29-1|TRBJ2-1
SVGQGVYNEQF
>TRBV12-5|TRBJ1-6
ASAVGTTNNSPLH
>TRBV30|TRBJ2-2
AWSPPGQARTGELF
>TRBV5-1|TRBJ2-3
ASSSNTDTQY
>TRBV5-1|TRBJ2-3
ASRPRLAGGDTQY
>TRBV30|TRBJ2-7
AWAVFEGGEQY
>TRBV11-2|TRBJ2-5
ASKVGATQY
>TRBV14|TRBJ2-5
ASSQDRGDRIGETQY
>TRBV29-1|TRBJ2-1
SEGQGGGNEQF
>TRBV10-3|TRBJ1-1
AITGGAANTEAF
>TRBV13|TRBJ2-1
ASSGRTGANEQF
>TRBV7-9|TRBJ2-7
ASSFTTPGNEQY
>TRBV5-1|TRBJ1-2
ASSIGQTYGYT
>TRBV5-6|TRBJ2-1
ASSLGTGSYNEQF
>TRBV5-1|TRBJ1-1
ASSPLGSGVMNTEAF
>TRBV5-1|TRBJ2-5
ASSSGLAGPQETQY
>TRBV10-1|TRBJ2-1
ASSESRGMNEQF
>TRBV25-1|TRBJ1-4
ASRAGNEKLF
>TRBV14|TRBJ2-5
ASSRQETQY
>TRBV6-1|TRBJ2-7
ASSEIGSSYEQY
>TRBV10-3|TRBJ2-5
AISESGTGLGETQY
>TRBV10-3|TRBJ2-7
AITEGSSYEQY
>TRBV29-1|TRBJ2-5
SVEGQGKTQY
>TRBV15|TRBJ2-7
ATSLEGWGGEQY
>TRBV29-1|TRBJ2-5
SVRGGAGETQY
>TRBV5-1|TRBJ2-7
ASSLASSYEQY
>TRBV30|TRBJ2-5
AFRGGRETQY
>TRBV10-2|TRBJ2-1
ASSPGREEQF
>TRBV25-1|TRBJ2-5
ASSNVAGSQETQY
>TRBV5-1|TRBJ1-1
ASSLTARAEAF
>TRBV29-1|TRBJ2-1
SVVSQGQAYNEQF
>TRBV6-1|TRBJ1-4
ASSDRLSEKLF
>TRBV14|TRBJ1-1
ASSQVGQAEAF
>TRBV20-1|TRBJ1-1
SARTWDEAF
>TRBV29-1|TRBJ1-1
SVDPGNTEAF
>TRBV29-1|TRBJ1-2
SVDGGYGYT
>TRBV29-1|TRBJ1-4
SVGVDREL
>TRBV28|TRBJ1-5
ASSLPQGFNQPQH
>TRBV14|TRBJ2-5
ASSPRQTSETQY